Listed below are T cell receptor beta chains from one sample, sequenced in a study of Ad26.COV2.S vaccination and SARS-CoV-2 variants. Profiling relied on immunoSEQ multiplex PCR, and the TCRdb table lists in-frame clones only, not all of them. There are about 350,000 clones in the sample; approximately 86% occur only once, and about 10% lies in the top ten. The specimen was peripheral blood, collected in a trial of Ad26.COV2.S vaccine versus placebo. The receptors derive from a person aged 18-65 years who received the Ad26.COV2.S COVID-19 vaccine or a placebo. Both conserved end residues are part of each CDR3. Fields, in order: clone size, D gene, V gene, J gene, CDR3 DNA, CDR3 protein. The D gene is left open where the match is weak. Not all rows give a size; the values are once, few, many and, for expanded clones, a class.

>.|.|TRBV4-3|TRBJ1-2
TGCGCCAGCAGCCAAGTTTCAGGGTATGGCTACACCTTC
CASSQVSGYGYTF
>.|.|TRBV14|TRBJ2-5
TGTGCCAGCTCAACGGGGGTGAGGGAGACCCAGTACTTC
CASSTGVRETQYF
>.|.|TRBV28|TRBJ1-3
TGTGCCACCTCAGAGGGAAACACCATATATTTT
CATSEGNTIYF
>.|.|TRBV4-1|TRBJ2-1
TGCGCCAGCAGCCACCCGATAGGTTTAAGGGGGAATGAGCAGTTCTTC
CASSHPIGLRGNEQFF
>.|.|TRBV27|TRBJ2-5
TGTGCCAGCAGTTTATCGCCCGGGACCCAAGAGACCCAGTACTTC
CASSLSPGTQETQYF
>.|TRBD1|TRBV7-8|TRBJ1-6
TGTGCCAGCGCAGGACAGGGATTAATTCACCCCCACTTT
CASAGQGLIHPHF
>.|.|TRBV2|TRBJ1-1
TGTGCCAGCAGTGGGCAGAACACTGAAGCTTTCTTT
CASSGQNTEAFF
>.|.|TRBV24-1|TRBJ1-2
TGTGCCACCAACGACAGAGGCTATGGCTACACCTTC
CATNDRGYGYTF
>.|TRBD2|TRBV19|TRBJ2-1
TGTGCCAGTAGTATCCGAGGGGGCTTGGGACTAGCGGACTACAATGAGCAGTTCTTC
CASSIRGGLGLADYNEQFF
>.|TRBD2|TRBV7-9|TRBJ2-1
TGTGCCAGCGTCGTGGGGGCCCTAGCGGGTGGCGATGAGCAGTTCTTC
CASVVGALAGGDEQFF
>.|.|TRBV11-2|TRBJ1-1
TGTGCCAGCAGCCTGATGAACACTGAAGCTTTCTTT
CASSLMNTEAFF
>.|.|TRBV28|TRBJ1-5
TGTGCCAGCAGCCAGGGGATAGGCAATCAGCCCCAGCATTTT
CASSQGIGNQPQHF
>.|TRBD1|TRBV7-3|TRBJ2-1
TGTGCCAGCAGCCCTACAGGGGGCTCCTACAATGAGCAGTTCTTC
CASSPTGGSYNEQFF
>.|.|TRBV7-8|TRBJ2-1
TGTGCCAGCAGCTTAGCGGGGGGCGGTTTAACCTACAATGAGCAGTTCTTC
CASSLAGGGLTYNEQFF
>.|TRBD1|TRBV19|TRBJ1-2
TGTGCCAGTAGTCCCCGACAGGGAGTTACTTATGGCTACACCTTC
CASSPRQGVTYGYTF
>once|.|TRBV25-1|TRBJ2-7
TGTGCCAGCAGTCGGGCAGGCCACGAGCAGTACTTC
CASSRAGHEQYF
>.|TRBD1|TRBV7-9|TRBJ2-1
TGTGCCAGCAGCCCGCGGGACAGGTACAATGAGCAGTTCTTC
CASSPRDRYNEQFF
>.|.|TRBV23-1|TRBJ1-4
TGCGCCAGCAGCCCCTCCAACCGGGCCGCAGATCAAAATGAAAAACTGTTTTTT
CASSPSNRAADQNEKLFF
>.|.|TRBV5-6|TRBJ2-7
TGTGCCAGCAGCTTGGGCCAGCGAGAGAGGCAGTACTTC
CASSLGQRERQYF
>.|TRBD2|TRBV15|TRBJ2-1
TGTGCCACCAGCAGAGACCTAGCTAGCGGGAGGGATAATGAGCAGTTCTTC
CATSRDLASGRDNEQFF
>.|TRBD2|TRBV5-6|TRBJ2-1
TGTGCCAGCAGCCCCAGACTAGCGGTCTACAATGAGCAGTTCTTC
CASSPRLAVYNEQFF
>.|TRBD1|TRBV19|TRBJ1-5
TGTGCCGCGAAGACGCCGGGACAGGGGGATCAGCCCCAGCATTTT
CAAKTPGQGDQPQHF
>.|TRBD2|TRBV28|TRBJ2-7
TGTGCCAGCAGTTTATCCCCTAGCGGGGGCTACGAGCAGTACTTC
CASSLSPSGGYEQYF
>.|.|TRBV29-1|TRBJ1-2
TGCAGCGTTTGGGGCGGCAGGTCCGGGGATGGCTACACCTTC
CSVWGGRSGDGYTF
>.|TRBD1|TRBV28|TRBJ2-7
TGTGCCAGCAGTCCCGCCCGGACAGGCAGAGGCACCTACGAGCAGTACTTC
CASSPARTGRGTYEQYF
>.|TRBD2|TRBV5-4|TRBJ2-1
TGTGCCAGCAGCTTGGCCCTCAGCGGGGGACACAATGAGCAGTTCTTC
CASSLALSGGHNEQFF
>.|.|TRBV4-1|TRBJ1-4
TGCGCCAGCAGCCAACAGGCTGCAACTAATGAAAAACTGTTTTTT
CASSQQAATNEKLFF
>.|TRBD2|TRBV7-8|TRBJ2-2
TGTGCCAGCAGCCGTAGCGGGAGTGGTGGCACCGGGGAGCTGTTTTTT
CASSRSGSGGTGELFF
>.|TRBD1|TRBV12-3/TRBV12-4|TRBJ2-7
TGTGCCAGTTCACAGGGGGTAGCCGAGCAGTACTTC
CASSQGVAEQYF
>.|TRBD2|TRBV29-1|TRBJ2-1
TGCAGCGTTGGGACTAGCGGGAGCAATGAGCAGTTCTTC
CSVGTSGSNEQFF
>.|TRBD2|TRBV6-5|TRBJ2-7
TGTGCCAGCAGGGCTACTAGAGGAGCGGGGCACGAGCAGTACTTC
CASRATRGAGHEQYF
>.|.|TRBV6-4|TRBJ2-6
TGTGCCAGCAGTGTAACGGGGACTGGGGCCAACGTCCTGACTTTC
CASSVTGTGANVLTF
>.|TRBD1|TRBV6-2/TRBV6-3|TRBJ2-1
TGTGCCAGCAGTTACCAGGACAGGTTCTCCTACAATGAGCAGTTCTTC
CASSYQDRFSYNEQFF
>.|.|TRBV4-2|TRBJ1-1
TGTGCCAGCAGCCACGCCCGTTCCGACAGAAAGAACACTGAAGCTTTCTTT
CASSHARSDRKNTEAFF
>.|TRBD2|TRBV7-9|TRBJ2-3
TGTGCCAGCAGCTTAGGTCTAGCGGGAGGGACAGATACGCAGTATTTT
CASSLGLAGGTDTQYF
>once|.|TRBV28|TRBJ1-1
TGTGCCAGCAGTACGAACACTGAAGCTTTCTTT
CASSTNTEAFF
>.|.|TRBV2|TRBJ2-5
TGTGCCAGCAGTTTTAAAGAGACCCAGTACTTC
CASSFKETQYF
>.|.|TRBV9|TRBJ2-3
TGTGCCAGCAGCCCCGCAAGTCCTCTCACAGATACGCAGTATTTT
CASSPASPLTDTQYF
>.|TRBD2|TRBV12-3/TRBV12-4|TRBJ2-3
TGTGCCAGCAGCCGCGGGGGGGATACGCAGTATTTT
CASSRGGDTQYF
>once|.|TRBV28|TRBJ1-1
TGTGCCAGCAGTTACTTAACAGGGGAAGCTTTCTTT
CASSYLTGEAFF
>.|TRBD2|TRBV19|TRBJ2-3
TGTGCCAGCCCTCCGGGGGGACCGAAGGGCCGTTGGGATACGCAGTATTTT
CASPPGGPKGRWDTQYF
>.|.|TRBV24-1|TRBJ2-1
TGTGCCACCAGTGATTATACAGTTTACAATGAGCAGTTCTTC
CATSDYTVYNEQFF
>.|TRBD1|TRBV5-1|TRBJ1-2
TGCGCCAGCAGCTTGACAGGGGGCGCAGATGGCTACACCTTC
CASSLTGGADGYTF
>.|TRBD1|TRBV6-2/TRBV6-3|TRBJ1-2
TGTGCCAGCAGTTACCTTGGGACAGGGGTATTTGGCTACACCTTC
CASSYLGTGVFGYTF
>.|TRBD2|TRBV6-2/TRBV6-3|TRBJ2-3
TGTGCCAGCAGTTACTCGGCCGCGGGGGGCACAGATACGCAGTATTTT
CASSYSAAGGTDTQYF
>.|.|TRBV9|TRBJ1-1
TGTGCCAGCCTGGATCGGTATTCTGGTGAAGCTTTCTTT
CASLDRYSGEAFF
>few|.|TRBV7-2|TRBJ2-5
TGTGCCAGCAGCTTAGGACTAGTTGAACAAGAGACCCAGTACTTC
CASSLGLVEQETQYF
>.|TRBD1|TRBV4-1|TRBJ1-2
TGCGCCAGCAGCCAACCAATGCGACAGGGTTCCTACGGCTACACCTTC
CASSQPMRQGSYGYTF
>.|TRBD1|TRBV2|TRBJ1-5
TGTGCCAGCAGTTCCAGACAGGGCGGGCAGCCCCAGCATTTT
CASSSRQGGQPQHF
>.|TRBD1|TRBV28|TRBJ1-3
TGTGCCAGCAGTTTAAGACAGGGGGTTTGGAACACCATATATTTT
CASSLRQGVWNTIYF
>.|TRBD1|TRBV5-6|TRBJ1-2
TGTGCCAGCAGCGTTCGACAGGGTGACGGCTACACCTTC
CASSVRQGDGYTF
>.|.|TRBV7-2|TRBJ2-1
TGTGCCAGCAGGCCCAGTAGCTACAATGAGCAGTTCTTC
CASRPSSYNEQFF
>.|.|TRBV4-1|TRBJ2-7
TGCGCCAGCAGCCAAGGTATTAACTCGCCGGGCGAGCAGTACTTC
CASSQGINSPGEQYF
>.|.|TRBV24-1|TRBJ2-1
TGTGCCACCAGTGATCGTCAAGAGCAGTTCTTC
CATSDRQEQFF